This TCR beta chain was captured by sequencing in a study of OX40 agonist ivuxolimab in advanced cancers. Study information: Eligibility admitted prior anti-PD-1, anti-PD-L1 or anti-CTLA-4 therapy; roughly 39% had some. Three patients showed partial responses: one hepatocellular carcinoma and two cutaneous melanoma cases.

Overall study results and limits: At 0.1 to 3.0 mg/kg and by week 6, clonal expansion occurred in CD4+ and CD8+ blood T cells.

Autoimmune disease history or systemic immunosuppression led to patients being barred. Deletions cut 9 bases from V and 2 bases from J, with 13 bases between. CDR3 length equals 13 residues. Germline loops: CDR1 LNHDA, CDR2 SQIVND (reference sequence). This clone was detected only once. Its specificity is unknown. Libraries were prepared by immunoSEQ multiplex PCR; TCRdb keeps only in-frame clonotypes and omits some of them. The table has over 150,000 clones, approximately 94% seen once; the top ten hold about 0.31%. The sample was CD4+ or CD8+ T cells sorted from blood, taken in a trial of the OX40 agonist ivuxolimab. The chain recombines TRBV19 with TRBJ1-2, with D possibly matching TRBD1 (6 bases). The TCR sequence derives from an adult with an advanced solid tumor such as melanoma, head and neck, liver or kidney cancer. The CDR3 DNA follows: TGTGCCAGCCGAAGGGACATGAACTATGGCTACACCTTC. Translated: CASRRDMNYGYTF.